These T cell receptor beta chains were read from a single sample in a study of cytomegalovirus exposure and HLA in healthy donors. The table came from immunoSEQ multiplex PCR; TCRdb's copy has only in-frame clones and leaves some out. The sample consists of about 140,000 clones, around four fifths of them appearing once. The sequenced sample was PBMCs. The receptors shown here come from a woman in her forties in good health and CMV-seronegative. Each CDR3 is given without its conserved first and last residue. A D gene is named only where the DNA matches it firmly.

J: TRBJ2-2
D: NA
V: TRBV11-3
CDR3: ASSLAEVAGELF

J: TRBJ2-7
D: NA
V: TRBV7-9
CDR3: ASSFAIEQY

J: TRBJ2-7
D: NA
V: TRBV7-8
CDR3: ASSYRDGYEQY

J: TRBJ2-1
D: TRBD1
V: TRBV5-4
CDR3: ASSLDRAAYNEQF

J: TRBJ2-4
D: NA
V: TRBV5-6
CDR3: ASSFLGTGNDIQY

J: TRBJ2-7
D: NA
V: TRBV27
CDR3: ASSYTSWSYEQY

J: TRBJ1-1
D: NA
V: TRBV12-1
CDR3: ASSLNRGPTEAF

J: TRBJ1-2
D: TRBD1
V: TRBV9
CDR3: ASSVSGDRNYGYT

J: TRBJ2-7
D: TRBD2
V: TRBV9
CDR3: ASSVGPSGNYEQY

J: TRBJ2-1
D: TRBD1
V: TRBV9
CDR3: ASSVGDRTAEQF

J: TRBJ1-4
D: NA
V: TRBV28
CDR3: ASSLILRGGRANEKLF

J: TRBJ1-5
D: NA
V: TRBV19
CDR3: ASSNPGNQPQH

J: TRBJ2-2
D: NA
V: TRBV7-3
CDR3: ASSSASASGELF

J: TRBJ2-7
D: TRBD2
V: TRBV29-1
CDR3: SVGTSGPYEQY

J: TRBJ1-4
D: NA
V: TRBV5-6
CDR3: ASSSPDEKLF

J: TRBJ2-7
D: NA
V: TRBV11-3
CDR3: ASSLGSGEGALGYEQY

J: TRBJ2-5
D: NA
V: TRBV15
CDR3: ATSRGLEQTQY

J: TRBJ1-5
D: NA
V: TRBV2
CDR3: ASTRTESAPQH

J: TRBJ2-3
D: NA
V: TRBV5-4
CDR3: ASSFPDPGNTQY

J: TRBJ2-7
D: TRBD1
V: TRBV7-3
CDR3: ASSLSFDRGRYEQY

J: TRBJ2-7
D: TRBD2
V: TRBV13
CDR3: ASSPRTSGSYEQY

J: TRBJ2-7
D: NA
V: TRBV4-3
CDR3: ASSQDMSGEQY

J: TRBJ1-4
D: TRBD1
V: TRBV28
CDR3: ASSLERTGPNEKLF

J: TRBJ2-3
D: NA
V: TRBV9
CDR3: ASSAFEGTDTQY

J: TRBJ2-7
D: NA
V: TRBV7-8
CDR3: ASSSPHGDHYEQY

J: TRBJ1-5
D: NA
V: TRBV21-1
CDR3: ASSRYQGARSNQPQH

J: TRBJ2-5
D: NA
V: TRBV18
CDR3: ASSPPVSQETQY

J: TRBJ2-3
D: NA
V: TRBV4-1
CDR3: ASSQQSLAGNTQY

J: TRBJ2-7
D: TRBD1
V: TRBV29-1
CDR3: SVAGQDNAPYEQY

J: TRBJ2-7
D: NA
V: TRBV4-1
CDR3: ASSPRYVLYEQY

J: TRBJ1-4
D: TRBD1
V: TRBV28
CDR3: ASSLVDRGNEKLF

J: TRBJ2-1
D: TRBD2
V: TRBV19
CDR3: ASNPQVYGRKSVEQF

J: TRBJ2-5
D: TRBD2
V: TRBV15
CDR3: ATSAGLAGRRETQY

J: TRBJ1-6
D: TRBD1
V: TRBV9
CDR3: ASSPEGAIDSPLH

J: TRBJ2-1
D: TRBD2
V: TRBV9
CDR3: ASSLRLAGGHNEQF

J: TRBJ2-5
D: TRBD2
V: TRBV2
CDR3: ASSYGLAGGPETQY

J: TRBJ2-3
D: NA
V: TRBV2
CDR3: ASNQLGSAQDTQY

J: TRBJ2-3
D: TRBD1
V: TRBV11-3
CDR3: ASSYNRGAGDTQY

J: TRBJ2-2
D: NA
V: TRBV9
CDR3: ASRPPGLGNTGELF

J: TRBJ1-3
D: NA
V: TRBV7-9
CDR3: ASSSNTGNSSSGNTIY

J: TRBJ2-7
D: NA
V: TRBV2
CDR3: ASSTYSYEQY

J: TRBJ2-7
D: NA
V: TRBV4-2
CDR3: ASSQEKRFYEQY

J: TRBJ1-1
D: NA
V: TRBV7-2
CDR3: ASSLGRRGGNTEAF

J: TRBJ2-3
D: TRBD1
V: TRBV5-1
CDR3: ASSPPTGGGEDTQY

J: TRBJ1-2
D: NA
V: TRBV28
CDR3: ASSLRQYGYT

J: TRBJ1-1
D: NA
V: TRBV27
CDR3: ASSITGNTEAF

J: TRBJ2-5
D: NA
V: TRBV7-3
CDR3: ASSLGLSQETQY

J: TRBJ2-7
D: TRBD2
V: TRBV5-1
CDR3: ASSLEGGLAGDYEQY

J: TRBJ2-7
D: TRBD1
V: TRBV9
CDR3: ASSVARTGGSYEQY

J: TRBJ2-7
D: NA
V: TRBV7-9
CDR3: ASSFEGFYSYEQY

J: TRBJ1-2
D: TRBD1
V: TRBV7-2
CDR3: ASSLKGADGYT

J: TRBJ2-7
D: TRBD1
V: TRBV9
CDR3: ASSSRDRYDPYEQY

J: TRBJ2-7
D: TRBD2
V: TRBV5-5
CDR3: ASSGTSGTYEQY

J: TRBJ2-1
D: NA
V: TRBV9
CDR3: ASSVDHLEGNEQF

J: TRBJ2-1
D: TRBD2
V: TRBV7-6
CDR3: ASSSSGRANEQF